The 25 T cell receptor beta chains listed next were all sequenced from one sample in a study of T cell repertoires in cytomegalovirus infection. Antigen specificity for these receptors is unknown. TCRdb used MiXCR to reprocess the reads, holding one entry per CDR3 protein. The sample includes fewer than 900,000 distinct CDR3 sequences, 25% to 30% of them seen just once. Here the sequenced sample was cultured CD8+ T cells from PBMCs, taken from culture after CMV antigen stimulation. Receptors originate from a human donor in good health (CMV status not recorded). Some clones in this sample may be carry-over from other donors' samples.

The V and J genes are TRBV5-6 and TRBJ1-1, with 11 bases that match TRBD1. The germline CDR1 and CDR2 sequences are SGHDT and YYEEEE. The CDR3 loop spans 18 amino acids. The ends lost 3 bases at V and 0 bases at J; junction bases unmatched: 10. Written as DNA, the CDR3 is TGTGCCAGCAGCTGCACCGGGACAGGGGGTGTGGTGAACACTGAAGCTTTCTTT. This gives the protein CASSCTGTGGVVNTEAFF.

The rearrangement links TRBV6-2 or TRBV6-3 to TRBJ2-5; the D is unclear. CDR3 size: 13 residues. V lost 4 bases and J lost 0, with 6 bases in between. Germline-derived CDR1 and CDR2 are MNHEY and SVGEGT. The CDR3 spells CASSFDYQETQYF. CDR3 DNA: TGTGCCAGCAGTTTTGACTACCAAGAGACCCAGTACTTC.

This clonotype showed up just once. The chain links TRBV5-1 to TRBJ1-5; 7 bases align to TRBD1. CDR3 length equals 15 residues. Germline values: CDR1 SGHRS, CDR2 YFSETQ. The J segment lost 3 bases and the V segment lost 4 bases, leaving 7 bases of the junction unmatched. The CDR3 DNA sequence: TGCGCCAGCAGCCCATGGACAGGAGTCAATCAGCCCCAGCATTTT. Translation: CASSPWTGVNQPQHF.

The rearrangement links TRBV27 to TRBJ2-1, with D possibly being TRBD2 (7 bases). Deletions cut 5 bases from V and 3 bases from J, with 14 bases between. Per the germline V gene, CDR1 is MNHEY and CDR2 is SMNVEV (reference sequence). The CDR3 covers 15 residues. Here the CDR3 DNA reads TGTGCCAGCAGTAGGGGGGGACTCTACTACAATGAGCAGTTCTTC. Amino acid sequence: CASSRGGLYYNEQFF.

This clonotype was recorded at least ten times. The chain employs TRBV7-6 and TRBJ1-6, with no clear D. CDR3 length: 11 residues. V gave up 5 bases and J gave up 16 bases, with 12 bases separating them. Germline V gene lookup returns CDR1 SGHVS and CDR2 FNYEAQ. CDR3 amino acids: CASSLGQDLHF. As DNA, the CDR3 is TGTGCCAGCAGCCTAGGGCAGGATCTCCACTTT.

This clonotype was recorded many times. J is TRBJ1-6 and V is TRBV7-6; D is ambiguous. The CDR3 loop spans 16 amino acids. In germline, CDR1 is SGHVS, CDR2 FNYEAQ. Trimming took off 3 bases at V and 0 bases at J, with 9 bases between the two ends. Here the CDR3 reads CASSFSASSYNSPLHF. The DNA for the CDR3 is TGTGCCAGCAGCTTCTCGGCGAGCTCCTATAATTCACCCCTCCACTTT.

The chain has TRBV15 and TRBJ2-2, with D maybe TRBD2 (7 bases). The V gene's germline CDR1 is LNHNV and CDR2 YYDKDF (reference sequence). The germline V and J ends were trimmed by 0 bases and 3 bases, with 14 bases remaining between them. There are 17 residues in the CDR3. The CDR3 DNA reads as TGTGCCACCAGCAGAGATTTGGGGGGGGGCTACACCGGGGAGCTGTTTTTT. It is translated as CATSRDLGGGYTGELFF.

V and J are TRBV12-3 or TRBV12-4 and TRBJ1-1, with D possibly being TRBD1 (5 bases). The CDR3 loop spans 15 amino acids. Trimming took 3 bases from V and 5 from J, leaving 16 bases between them. CDR3 DNA sequence: TGTGCCAGCAGTTTGAGTGCCGGGGGAGGTACTGAAGCTTTCTTT. Its protein product is CASSLSAGGGTEAFF.

This CDR3 is CASSQSPGNTGELFF. DNA of the CDR3: TGCGCCAGCAGCCAATCCCCAGGGAACACCGGGGAGCTGTTTTTT. This chain links TRBV4-1 with TRBJ2-2; no clear D. Trimming removed 2 bases from V and 1 base from J, with 8 bases in between. The CDR3 has 15 residues. CDR1 is MGHRA and CDR2 is YSYEKL in the germline V gene.

This clonotype was seen many times. This chain connects TRBV20-1 to TRBJ2-5; D ambiguous. The germline V and J ends were trimmed by 6 bases and 2 bases, with 19 bases remaining between them. The CDR3 sequence is 15 residues long. CDR1 and CDR2 (germline): DFQATT, SNEGSKA (reference sequence). The CDR3 region is CSAIRATSRQETQYF. CDR3 DNA sequence: TGCAGTGCAATCCGGGCGACATCCCGTCAAGAGACCCAGTACTTC.

This chain joins TRBV7-9 and TRBJ1-2, with D unclear. V lost 6 bases to trimming and J lost 7 bases, with 21 bases between them. Germline V gene data show CDR1 as SEHNR and CDR2 as FQNEAQ (reference sequence). The CDR3 runs 15 residues. The CDR3 sequence is CASSPPGEARTGYTF. The CDR3 DNA follows: TGTGCCAGCAGTCCCCCCGGGGAAGCGAGAACTGGCTACACCTTC.

The J gene is TRBJ1-5, the V gene TRBV5-5; D remains unclear. The germline V and J ends were trimmed by 4 bases and 7 bases, with 12 bases remaining between them. The CDR3 runs to 13 residues. Per the germline V gene, CDR1 is SGHKS and CDR2 is YYEKEE (reference sequence). This CDR3 reads CASSPTDGQPQHF. CDR3 sequence (DNA): TGTGCCAGCAGCCCCACCGACGGACAGCCCCAGCATTTT.

J is TRBJ2-1 and V is TRBV6-5; no reliable D call. In germline, CDR1 is MNHEY, CDR2 SVGAGI. V shed 2 bases and J shed 8 bases, with 10 bases lying between them. The CDR3 runs 13 residues. The CDR3 is CASSYAKGYEQFF. CDR3 in DNA: TGTGCCAGCAGTTACGCAAAGGGCTATGAGCAGTTCTTC.

CDR3 in DNA: TGCGCCAGCAGCCAAGTCGGCGACTTACCCTACAATGAGCAGTTCTTC. Its protein product is CASSQVGDLPYNEQFF. The rearrangement uses TRBV4-1 and TRBJ2-1; D gene ambiguous. CDR1 is MGHRA, CDR2 YSYEKL, per germline. Trimming removed 1 base from V and 2 bases from J, with 12 bases in between. The CDR3 has 16 residues.

The chain carries TRBV7-9 and TRBJ2-7; possibly TRBD1 for D (6 bases). The CDR3 extends over 12 amino acids. Germline V CDR1 and CDR2: SEHNR, FQNEAQ (reference sequence). The V end was cut by 3 bases, the J end by 7 bases, with 10 bases between. CDR3 sequence: CASSFSDREQYF. The DNA of the CDR3 is TGTGCCAGCAGCTTTTCCGACAGGGAGCAGTACTTC.

This clonotype was counted a few times. The V gene is TRBV5-1, the J gene TRBJ2-3, with 8 bases lining up with TRBD2. CDR1 SGHRS and CDR2 YFSETQ come from the germline V gene. The junction had 15 bases not matched to a gene; V was cut back by 6 bases and J by 6 bases. The CDR3 covers 16 residues. CDR3 protein: CASTPSGGVMMDTQYF. The DNA of the CDR3 is TGCGCCAGCACCCCCTCGGGGGGGGTAATGATGGATACGCAGTATTTT.

This chain uses TRBV6-6 with TRBJ1-1; 7 bases are shared with TRBD1. The CDR3 extends over 14 amino acids. CDR1 is MNHNY, CDR2 SVGAGI, per germline (reference sequence). Trimming took 2 bases from V and 4 from J; bases not matched to a gene: 4. CDR3 loop: CASSYAGGGTEAFF. The CDR3 nucleotides read TGTGCCAGCAGTTACGCAGGGGGTGGCACTGAAGCTTTCTTT.

This clonotype occurred a few times. The V call is TRBV5-5, the J call TRBJ2-7, with D perhaps being TRBD1 or TRBD2 (5 bases each). CDR3 length: 15 amino acids. CDR1 SGHKS and CDR2 YYEKEE come from the germline V gene (reference sequence). Trimming cost V 1 base and J 3 bases, with 14 bases left between them. Here the CDR3 reads CASSLHQGTLYEQYV. CDR3 nucleotides: TGTGCCAGCAGCTTGCATCAAGGGACCCTCTACGAGCAGTACGTC.

The CDR3 is CASSPPSEGEQFF. Written as DNA, the CDR3 is TGTGCCAGCAGCCCACCGAGTGAGGGTGAGCAGTTCTTC. The chain links TRBV7-9 to TRBJ2-1; weak D call: TRBD2 (5 bases). In germline, CDR1 is SEHNR, CDR2 FQNEAQ (reference sequence). V was trimmed by 5 bases and J by 9 bases, leaving 14 bases between them. The CDR3 covers 13 residues.

The V and J genes are TRBV6-8 and TRBJ2-6; D call uncertain. This CDR3 comprises 16 residues. Trimming cost V 2 bases and J 1 base, with 9 bases left between them. Looked up from germline, CDR1 is MNHGY and CDR2 is SAAAGT. CDR3 DNA sequence: TGTGCCAGCAGTTACCCACACGGGTCTGGGGCCAACGTCCTGACTTTC. Translating gives CASSYPHGSGANVLTF.

The rearrangement links TRBV6-1 to TRBJ2-1, with D uncertain. The CDR3 contains 12 residues. Per the germline V gene, CDR1 is MNHNS and CDR2 is SASEGT. Trimming cost V 5 bases and J 8 bases, with 10 bases left between them. CDR3 sequence: CASSFSFDEQFF. The CDR3 DNA is TGTGCCAGCAGTTTTAGTTTCGATGAGCAGTTCTTC.

The CDR3 sequence is CASKPSWTETNQPQHF. Here the CDR3 DNA reads TGTGCCAGCAAACCATCCTGGACAGAGACCAATCAGCCCCAGCATTTT. This chain uses TRBV5-5 with TRBJ1-5, with TRBD1 as a possible D gene (6 bases). V gave up 6 bases and J gave up 3 bases, with 19 bases separating them. Germline CDR1 and CDR2: SGHKS and YYEKEE (reference sequence). This CDR3 contains 16 residues.

This clonotype has only a few counts. This chain links TRBV12-3 or TRBV12-4 with TRBJ1-4; weak D call: TRBD1 (5 bases). V was shortened by 6 bases and J by 6 bases, with 14 bases between the two germline ends. The CDR3 runs to 14 residues. CDR3 in amino acids: CASSVLAGYEKLFF. The DNA for the CDR3 is TGTGCCAGCAGCGTGTTGGCAGGGTATGAAAAACTGTTTTTT.

This clonotype was seen a few times. V and J are TRBV4-2 and TRBJ2-3, with TRBD2 matching 9 bases. CDR1 and CDR2 (germline): LGHNA, YNFKEQ. The CDR3 totals 17 residues. V trimming: 0 bases; J trimming: 2 bases; junction bases outside the gene matches: 6. As DNA, the CDR3 is TGTGCCAGCAGCCAAGATCGCGCGGGGGGGGTCACAGATACGCAGTATTTT. It codes for CASSQDRAGGVTDTQYF.

This chain links TRBV6-5 with TRBJ2-1, with 9 bases that match TRBD2. From germline, CDR1 is MNHEY and CDR2 SVGAGI. V dropped 0 bases and J dropped 5; count of bases not matched to a gene: 5. The CDR3 runs to 16 residues. The CDR3 sequence is CASSYSRGGENNEQFF. The DNA of the CDR3 is TGTGCCAGCAGTTACTCTCGCGGGGGGGAAAACAATGAGCAGTTCTTC.